This T cell receptor beta chain was documented in a study of T cells expressing NK-cell markers. Study-wide context: Just one sequenced donor of eight was HCMV-seronegative, while seven were seropositive. The study's findings and limits: Of the CD8+ T cell pool in more than 5 donors, roughly 1.0-8% was accounted for by dominant NKG2C+ clonotypes. These clonotypes additionally ranked first within the CD3+CD56-NKG2C+ fraction of a handful of donors.

With respect to this clonotype: The target antigen is unknown.

TCRdb derives one entry per CDR3 protein from the 5' RACE reads, leaving out DNA. Its listing shows about 150,000 distinct CDR3 sequences. The CDR3 totals 18 residues. CDR1 and CDR2 from the germline V gene are KGHDR and SFDVKD. The TCR sequence derives from a woman between 45 and 65 years old in good health. The sequencing sample was made of blood T cells: a sorted CD56 or NKG2C T cell subset, CD4+ or CD8+ T cells, or bulk PBMC T cells (not recorded which). The V call is TRBV24-1, the J call TRBJ2-1; the D call of TRBD2 rests on TCRdb alone, since no DNA is present to check it. The chain's CDR3 is CATSGPSGSSLIYNEQFF.